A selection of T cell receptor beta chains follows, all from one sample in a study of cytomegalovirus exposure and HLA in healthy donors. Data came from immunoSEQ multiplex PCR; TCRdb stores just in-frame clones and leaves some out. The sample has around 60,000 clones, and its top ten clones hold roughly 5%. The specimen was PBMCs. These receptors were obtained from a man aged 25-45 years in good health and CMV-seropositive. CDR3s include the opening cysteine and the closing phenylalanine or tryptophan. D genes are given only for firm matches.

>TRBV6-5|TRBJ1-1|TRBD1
CASSWTGGNTEAFF
TGTGCCAGCAGTTGGACAGGGGGCAACACTGAAGCTTTCTTT
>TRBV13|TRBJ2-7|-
CASSTTRGSSYEQYF
TGTGCCAGCAGCACCACCCGCGGTAGCTCCTACGAGCAGTACTTC
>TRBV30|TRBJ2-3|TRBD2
CAWSRVAGETWDKQYF
TGTGCCTGGAGTCGGGTAGCGGGGGAGACGTGGGATAAGCAGTATTTT
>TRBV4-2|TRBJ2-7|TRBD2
CASSQQNSGTSGSHSYEQYF
TGTGCCAGCAGCCAACAGAACTCCGGGACTAGCGGGAGCCACTCCTACGAGCAGTACTTC
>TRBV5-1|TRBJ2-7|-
CASSLGQHYEQYF
TGCGCCAGCAGCTTGGGACAGCACTACGAGCAGTACTTC
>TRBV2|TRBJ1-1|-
CASRPPGGQQGTEDFF
TGTGCCAGCCGACCCCCCGGAGGGCAGCAAGGAACTGAAGATTTCTTT
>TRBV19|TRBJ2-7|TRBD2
CASSTSLSGGLEQYF
TGTGCCAGTAGTACCTCCCTTTCGGGGGGGCTCGAGCAGTACTTC
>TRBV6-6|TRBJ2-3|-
CASKKAGGTDTQYF
TGTGCCAGCAAAAAGGCGGGCGGCACAGATACGCAGTATTTT
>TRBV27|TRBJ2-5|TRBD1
CASSSGQGLETQYF
TGTGCCAGCAGTTCGGGACAGGGGTTGGAGACCCAGTACTTC
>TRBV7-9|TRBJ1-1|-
CASSLEAGRGNTEAFF
TGTGCCAGCAGCTTAGAGGCGGGCCGGGGGAACACTGAAGCTTTCTTT
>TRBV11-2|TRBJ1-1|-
CASSPWGTRNTEAFF
TGTGCCAGCAGTCCCTGGGGGACAAGGAACACTGAAGCTTTCTTT
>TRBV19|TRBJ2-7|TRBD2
CASSPAGGYEQYF
TGTGCCAGTAGCCCAGCGGGAGGCTACGAGCAGTACTTC
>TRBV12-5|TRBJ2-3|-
CASGGGYGDTQYF
TGTGCTAGTGGCGGGGGATACGGGGATACGCAGTATTTT
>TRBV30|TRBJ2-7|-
CAWSPPTQREYEQYF
TGTGCCTGGAGCCCGCCGACGCAGCGAGAATACGAGCAGTACTTC
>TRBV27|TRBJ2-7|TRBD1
CASKAGQGYEQYF
TGTGCCAGCAAAGCGGGACAGGGCTACGAGCAGTACTTC
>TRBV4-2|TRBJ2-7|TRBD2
CASSQTSGGAYEQYF
TGTGCCAGCAGCCAGACTAGCGGGGGGGCCTACGAGCAGTACTTC
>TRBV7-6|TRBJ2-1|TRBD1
CASSLQGDEQFF
TGTGCCAGCAGCTTACAGGGGGATGAGCAGTTCTTC